This TCR beta chain was profiled in a study of T cell repertoires in cytomegalovirus infection. This clonotype has a count of ten or more. With 9 bases removed from V and 2 bases from J, the gap between germline ends came to 24 bases. This CDR3 region has 17 residues. Germline CDR1 reads SGHTA; CDR2 reads FQGNSA. TCRdb processed the reads anew with MiXCR; each CDR3 protein has one entry. The table includes 630,000 or so distinct CDR3 sequences, 20% to 30% detected once. The sequence was obtained from a human donor in good health (CMV status not recorded). Some clones in this sample may be carry-over from other donors' samples. The genes are TRBV7-2 and TRBJ2-3; D is perhaps TRBD1 or TRBD2 (5 bases each). Sequences were obtained from CD8+ T cells from PBMCs. The CDR3 protein is CARWWGRHLGDTDTQYF. The CDR3 bases are TGTGCCAGGTGGTGGGGCCGACACCTCGGGGACACAGATACGCAGTATTTT.